The 3 T cell receptor beta chains given below trace back to one sample, sequenced in a study of blood T cells in healthy people across ages. A second PCR, run for 7 to 11 cycles, used a sample-barcoded 5' primer plus a J-beta primer mix. A single record per CDR3 protein comes from TCRdb applying MiXCR to the 5' RACE reads. This table holds almost 550,000 distinct CDR3 sequences, less than 25% found once. The same data also went into a second study, on T cells of mothers and their children.

Sequencing input: blood. These receptors originate from a boy under 18 in good health.

V and J are TRBV5-6 and TRBJ2-5; D is unclear. Germline-derived CDR1 and CDR2 are SGHDT and YYEEEE. Trimming took 4 bases from V and 7 from J, leaving 11 bases between them. This CDR3 contains 12 residues. The CDR3 here is CASSRLSGTQYF. CDR3 nucleotide sequence: TGTGCCAGCAGCCGCCTGTCGGGGACCCAGTACTTC.

The chain is built from TRBV6-2 or TRBV6-3 and TRBJ2-1; 8 nucleotides line up with TRBD1. In germline, CDR1 is MNHEY, CDR2 SVGEGT. The CDR3 is 14 amino acids. Losses at the gene ends were 8 bases for V and 7 bases for J; bases not matched to a gene: 10. This CDR3 reads CASEGTGGGNEQFF. For the CDR3, the DNA is TGTGCCAGCGAAGGGACAGGTGGGGGGAATGAGCAGTTCTTC.

This clonotype was counted only a few times. The chain recombines TRBV7-2 with TRBJ1-2, with D possibly being TRBD1 (5 bases). Germline V gene lookup returns CDR1 SGHTA and CDR2 FQGNSA. The V end was cut by 1 base, the J end by 4 bases, with 16 bases between. The CDR3 is made up of 16 amino acids. The CDR3 DNA reads TGTGCCAGCAGCTTAGGGACATACATTTCCACCTATGGCTACACCTTC. Protein: CASSLGTYISTYGYTF.